This TCR beta chain comes out of a study of blood T cell repertoires in COVID-19. Study at large: Donors in the United States, Italy and Spain gave samples during acute or convalescent COVID-19.

The germline V gene encodes CDR1 LGHDT and CDR2 YNNKEL (reference sequence). The CDR3 has 16 amino acids. The junction had 7 bases not matched to a gene; V was cut back by 3 bases and J by 2 bases. Per the original methods: It was from reference gene primer amplification that nucleated cell counts were estimated. The data were produced by immunoSEQ multiplex PCR, yet TCRdb's version contains in-frame clones alone and is incomplete. V and J calls and clone size come straight from that table; D and trimming were deduced from the DNA. The sample has around 100,000 clones; more than 75% are singletons. This receptor was taken from a human donor with acute or convalescent COVID-19. The donor label of this sample is uncertain. The chain carries TRBV3-1 (or the pseudogene TRBV3-2) and TRBJ1-2, with 9 bases fitting TRBD1. Sequenced material: peripheral blood. The CDR3 region has the DNA TGTGCCAGCAGCCAGGCCATCGGACAGGGGAACTATGGCTACACCTTC. It encodes CASSQAIGQGNYGYTF.